The 30 T cell receptor beta chains listed next were all sequenced from one sample in a study of cytomegalovirus exposure and HLA in healthy donors. PCR primers comprised 60 Vbeta and 13 Jbeta primers. TCRdb's copy holds only in-frame clones and misses some; the assay was immunoSEQ multiplex PCR. The data show approximately 110,000 clones, with roughly four fifths seen just once and around 2.1% held by the top ten. The sequenced sample consisted of PBMCs. These receptors all stem from a man aged 45-65 years in good health and CMV-seronegative.

V usage is TRBV6-6 and J usage is TRBJ2-1, with 13 bases fitting TRBD2. CDR3 length: 16 amino acids. From germline, CDR1 is MNHNY and CDR2 SVGAGI (reference sequence). V lost 2 bases to trimming and J lost 5 bases; unmatched junction nucleotides: 3. DNA for the CDR3: TGTGCCAGCAGTTACACCACTAGCGGGGGGGACAATGAGCAGTTCTTC. Encoded protein: CASSYTTSGGDNEQFF.

The rearrangement uses TRBV5-1 and TRBJ2-3, with 9 nucleotides matching TRBD2. V shed 4 bases, J shed 4 bases, and the junction held 16 bases outside the gene matches. Germline V gene sequence: CDR1 SGHRS, CDR2 YFSETQ. There are 18 residues in the CDR3. In DNA form, the CDR3 reads TGCGCCAGCAGCCCTGGACACCTTAGCGGGGGAGACCCAGATACGCAGTATTTT. It encodes CASSPGHLSGGDPDTQYF.

The V and J genes are TRBV7-9 and TRBJ2-7, with 7 positions matching TRBD1. V gave up 2 bases and J gave up 2 bases; unmatched junction bases: 6. Germline V gene data show CDR1 as SEHNR and CDR2 as FQNEAQ (reference sequence). The CDR3 has 15 residues. The CDR3 reads CASSLSGQGAYEQYF. The CDR3 DNA is TGTGCCAGCAGCTTATCTGGGCAGGGGGCCTACGAGCAGTACTTC.

The chain has TRBV2 and TRBJ1-2; D unclear. This CDR3 has 13 residues. V dropped 3 bases and J dropped 5 bases, with 10 bases sitting between them. Germline V gene sequence: CDR1 SNHLY, CDR2 FYNNEI. In nucleotides, the CDR3 is TGTGCCAGCAGTGATGTACAATCGTATGGCTACACCTTC. This gives the protein CASSDVQSYGYTF.

This sequence joins TRBV2 and TRBJ1-1; D gene uncertain. Germline V gives CDR1 SNHLY, CDR2 FYNNEI. CDR3 length equals 13 residues. The ends were cut back, 3 bases at V and 5 bases at J, with 10 bases in the middle. The CDR3 sequence is CASSESTGTEAFF. DNA of the CDR3: TGTGCCAGCAGTGAGTCGACGGGAACTGAAGCTTTCTTT.

The V gene is TRBV6-4, the J gene TRBJ2-3; 12 nucleotides align to TRBD2. V lost 3 bases, J lost 5 bases, and 6 bases stayed unmatched. CDR1 and CDR2 from the germline V gene are MRHNA and SNTAGT. The CDR3 extends over 16 amino acids. CDR3 sequence (DNA): TGTGCCAGCAGTGAGTCTCTAGCGGGGGGGAAAGATACGCAGTATTTT. Translation gives CASSESLAGGKDTQYF.

The chain links TRBV28 to TRBJ2-7; TRBD1 matches 7 bases. CDR1 and CDR2 from the germline V gene are MDHEN and SYDVKM. The V segment lost 5 bases and the J segment 6 bases; nucleotides outside the gene matches: 10. This CDR3 comprises 14 residues. Written as DNA, the CDR3 is TGTGCCAGCAGTACACAGACAGGGCTAGGCGAGCAGTACGTC. It encodes CASSTQTGLGEQYV.

The gene calls are TRBV9 and TRBJ1-6; 8 nucleotides line up with TRBD1. The CDR3 loop spans 14 amino acids. Per germline, CDR1 SGDLS and CDR2 YYNGEE. J lost 11 bases, V lost 7 bases, and 11 bases had no gene match. The CDR3 region is CASAPGTGLPPLHF. CDR3 DNA sequence: TGTGCCAGCGCTCCCGGGACAGGTCTCCCACCCCTCCACTTT.

This clone came up once. The chain combines TRBV28 with TRBJ1-2; D is perhaps TRBD1 (5 bases). CDR1 is MDHEN and CDR2 is SYDVKM in the germline V gene. This CDR3 is 12 amino acids long. V lost 6 bases and J lost 7, with 12 bases in between. Here the CDR3 reads CASSPRQGGYTF. CDR3 in DNA: TGTGCCAGCAGCCCCCGCCAGGGTGGCTACACCTTC.

The genes are TRBV15 and TRBJ2-4, with D unresolved. There are 15 residues in the CDR3. CDR1 LNHNV and CDR2 YYDKDF come from the germline V gene (reference sequence). V lost 5 bases to trimming and J lost 1 base, with 12 bases between them. The CDR3 region has the DNA TGTGCCACCAGCGGTCGTTTGGAGGCCAAAAACATTCAGTACTTC. Its protein is CATSGRLEAKNIQYF.

V gene TRBV11-1 combines with J gene TRBJ1-6, with 7 nucleotides matching TRBD1. The CDR3 is 15 amino acids. CDR1 SGHAT and CDR2 FQDESV come from the germline V gene (reference sequence). The V gene end was trimmed by 3 bases and the J gene end by 9 bases; junction bases not matched to a gene: 8. This CDR3 is CASSFLTGSGSPLHF. The CDR3 bases are TGTGCCAGCAGCTTTTTGACAGGGTCGGGTTCACCCCTCCACTTT.

The rearrangement links TRBV4-1 to TRBJ1-1; D is ambiguous. The V and J ends lost 0 bases and 3 bases respectively, with 11 bases between them. Germline assignment: CDR1 MGHRA and CDR2 YSYEKL. This CDR3 spans 15 amino acids. The CDR3 is CASSQDRNRYTEAFF. The CDR3 DNA follows: TGCGCCAGCAGCCAAGATCGAAATAGATACACTGAAGCTTTCTTT.

The rearrangement links TRBV5-4 to TRBJ2-7, with D possibly TRBD1 on 6 matching bases. Germline V lookup: CDR1 SGHNT, CDR2 YYREEE (reference sequence). With 7 bases removed from V and 3 bases from J, the gap between germline ends came to 17 bases. The CDR3 spans 14 residues. The CDR3: CASRVNLDSYEQYF. The CDR3 bases are TGTGCCAGCCGGGTGAATTTGGACAGCTACGAGCAGTACTTC.

The chain carries TRBV10-2 and TRBJ1-2, with a weak D call TRBD1 (5 bases). The V end lost 4 bases, the J end lost 4 bases, and 16 bases lay between the germline ends. The CDR3 has 15 amino acids. CDR1 is WSHSY, CDR2 SAAADI, per germline. This CDR3 is CASSGGGGNPYGYTF. CDR3 nucleotides: TGCGCCAGCAGTGGGGGGGGAGGCAACCCCTATGGCTACACCTTC.

The chain joins TRBV7-2 to TRBJ1-6; a possible D gene is TRBD1 (5 bases). V was pared by 5 bases and J by 3 bases, with 8 bases between. Per germline, CDR1 SGHTA and CDR2 FQGNSA. This CDR3 comprises 14 residues. The CDR3 bases are TGTGCCAGCAGCCCTGACAGCTATAATTCACCCCTCCACTTT. It translates to CASSPDSYNSPLHF.

The chain links TRBV9 to TRBJ2-5, with 10 nucleotides matching TRBD1. The CDR3 length is 17 residues. V lost 3 bases, J lost 5 bases, and 13 bases stayed unmatched. Germline V lookup: CDR1 SGDLS, CDR2 YYNGEE. This CDR3 is CASSARRDRGRSETQYF. For the CDR3, the DNA is TGTGCCAGCAGCGCCCGTCGGGACAGGGGAAGGTCGGAGACCCAGTACTTC.

The chain couples TRBV5-1 to TRBJ1-2, with TRBD1 matching 11 bases. The V gene end was trimmed by 4 bases and the J gene end by 4 bases; junction bases not matched to a gene: 3. Germline V gene lookup returns CDR1 SGHRS and CDR2 YFSETQ. The CDR3 runs 14 residues. CDR3 sequence reads: CASSAGQGGYGYTF. CDR3 bases: TGCGCCAGCAGCGCGGGACAGGGGGGCTATGGCTACACCTTC.

The chain links TRBV5-1 to TRBJ1-1; 8 nucleotides align to TRBD1. Germline CDR1 SGHRS, CDR2 YFSETQ. V was clipped by 3 bases and J by 7 bases; unmatched bases: 8. This CDR3 has 14 residues. The CDR3 DNA follows: TGCGCCAGCAGCTCGTTGGACAGGGATGATGAAGCTTTCTTT. Amino acid sequence: CASSSLDRDDEAFF.

The chain is built from TRBV5-1 and TRBJ1-3, with 8 bases identical to TRBD1. The germline V gene has CDR1 SGHRS and CDR2 YFSETQ. The CDR3 covers 15 residues. The junction had 10 bases not matched to a gene; V was cut back by 4 bases and J by 7 bases. DNA for the CDR3: TGCGCCAGCAGCCCGTCGACAGGGGAGCTGAACACCATATATTTT. Translating it yields CASSPSTGELNTIYF. Drawing the rest from reference TRBV5-1 and TRBJ1-3, the complete variable domain is KAGVTQTPRYLIKTRGQQVTLSCSPISGHRSVSWYQQTPGQGLQFLFEYFSETQRNKGNFPGRFSGRQFSNSRSEMNVSTLELGDSALYLCASSPSTGELNTIYFGEGSWLTVV.

The V gene is TRBV7-2, the J gene TRBJ1-1, with D possibly matching TRBD1 (5 bases). V lost 5 bases and J lost 2, with 9 bases in between. The V gene's germline CDR1 is SGHTA and CDR2 FQGNSA. This CDR3 spans 13 amino acids. The DNA of the CDR3 is TGTGCCAGCAGCGACCAGGGAAACACTGAAGCTTTCTTT. Translating gives CASSDQGNTEAFF.

The chain combines TRBV5-6 with TRBJ1-1; 8 nucleotides agree with TRBD1. The CDR3 sequence is 14 residues long. Losses at the gene ends were 2 bases for V and 5 bases for J; bases not matched to a gene: 5. The germline V gene has CDR1 SGHDT and CDR2 YYEEEE. The CDR3 sequence: CASSLPGQETEAFF. The CDR3 DNA reads TGTGCCAGCAGCTTACCGGGACAGGAGACTGAAGCTTTCTTT. The variable domain in full, with the rest retrieved from reference TRBV5-6 and TRBJ1-1, is DAGVTQSPTHLIKTRGQQVTLRCSPKSGHDTVSWYQQALGQGPQFIFQYYEEEERQRGNFPDRFSGHQFPNYSSELNVNALLLGDSALYLCASSLPGQETEAFFGQGTRLTVV.

V usage is TRBV4-2 and J usage is TRBJ1-2; D is undetermined. This CDR3 is 14 amino acids long. Germline lookup yields CDR1 LGHNA and CDR2 YNFKEQ. Trimming took 0 bases from V and 6 from J, leaving 11 bases between them. The CDR3 reads CASSQDREEHGYTF. Written as DNA, the CDR3 is TGTGCCAGCAGCCAAGACCGGGAGGAACATGGCTACACCTTC.

The DNA for the CDR3 is TGTGCCACCAGCAGAAAAAACAGGGTTAGCACAGATACGCAGTATTTT. Translation gives CATSRKNRVSTDTQYF. This chain uses TRBV15 with TRBJ2-3, with D perhaps matching TRBD1 (6 bases). CDR1 and CDR2 from the germline V gene are LNHNV and YYDKDF (reference sequence). This CDR3 region has 16 residues. Trimming pared 2 bases from V and 0 bases from J, leaving 12 bases between.

This sequence joins TRBV9 and TRBJ1-3; D perhaps matches TRBD1 (6 bases). With 7 bases removed from V and 2 bases from J, the gap between germline ends came to 13 bases. The CDR3 contains 14 residues. Germline values: CDR1 SGDLS, CDR2 YYNGEE. The CDR3 protein is CASDKGVPGNTIYF. DNA of the CDR3: TGTGCCAGCGATAAGGGGGTGCCTGGAAACACCATATATTTT.

The chain has TRBV7-9 and TRBJ2-6, with D tentatively TRBD2 (5 bases). This CDR3 spans 15 amino acids. Trimming took 2 bases from V and 3 from J, leaving 8 bases between them. Germline CDR1 is SEHNR and CDR2 is FQNEAQ (reference sequence). CDR3 coding DNA: TGTGCCAGCAGCTTATCCAGCGGTGGGGCCAACGTCCTGACTTTC. Its protein product is CASSLSSGGANVLTF. Drawing the rest from reference TRBV7-9 and TRBJ2-6, the complete variable domain is DTGVSQNPRHKITKRGQNVTFRCDPISEHNRLYWYRQTLGQGPEFLTYFQNEAQLEKSRLLSDRFSAERPKGSFSTLEIQRTEQGDSAMYLCASSLSSGGANVLTFGAGSRLTVL.

This clone was counted between two and nine times. The CDR3 region has the DNA TGTGCCAGCAGGAGGGGGGGGGAGGGGATCGAGCAGTTCTTC. Protein: CASRRGGEGIEQFF. The V gene is TRBV7-2, the J gene TRBJ2-1; TRBD2 might be the D (7 bases). The CDR3 extends over 14 amino acids. Germline V CDR1 and CDR2: SGHTA, FQGNSA. Trimming shortened V by 6 bases and J by 10 bases, and 19 bases separated the two germline ends.

The J gene is TRBJ2-5, the V gene TRBV29-1; 7 bases agree with TRBD2. CDR3 length: 12 residues. CDR1 and CDR2 from the germline V gene are SQVTM and ANQGSEA. V was pared by 7 bases and J by 4 bases, with 6 bases of the junction left unmatched. The CDR3 region is CSAETGGETQYF. CDR3 DNA: TGCAGCGCCGAAACGGGGGGAGAGACCCAGTACTTC.

This sequence joins TRBV10-3 and TRBJ2-1, with D perhaps TRBD1 (6 bases). Germline V gene data show CDR1 as ENHRY and CDR2 as SYGVKD. V was trimmed by 9 bases and J by 9 bases, leaving 18 bases between them. This CDR3 spans 13 amino acids. CDR3 bases: TGTGCCATTAAACGGGACACCTCGGGTGAGCAGTTCTTC. It codes for CAIKRDTSGEQFF.

The chain uses TRBV5-6 and TRBJ2-3, with 9 bases matching TRBD1. V lost 10 bases, J lost 4 bases, and 10 bases stayed unmatched. This CDR3 region has 14 residues. Per germline, CDR1 SGHDT and CDR2 YYEEEE. The DNA of the CDR3 is TGTGCCGGATCCACAGGGGGCGGTGCAGATACGCAGTATTTT. It is translated as CAGSTGGGADTQYF.

This sequence joins TRBV29-1 and TRBJ2-3; D is perhaps TRBD1 (5 bases). The ends were cut back, 7 bases at V and 2 bases at J, with 10 bases in the middle. Per the germline V gene, CDR1 is SQVTM and CDR2 is ANQGSEA. This CDR3 spans 12 amino acids. CDR3 protein: CSASGFTDTQYF. In DNA form, the CDR3 reads TGCAGCGCCTCAGGGTTCACAGATACGCAGTATTTT.